This T cell receptor (beta chain) came from a study of shared clonotypes between healthy human individuals. Study overall: For every donor, three CD4 naive, three CD4 memory, two CD8 naive and one CD8 memory plates were used.

Assay used: immunoSEQ multiplex PCR; TCRdb lists only in-frame clones, some missing. The table includes about 600,000 clones, almost 97% detected once. Germline values: CDR1 MGHDK, CDR2 SYGVNS. The CDR3 contains 13 residues. The ends were cut back, 4 bases at V and 4 bases at J, with 10 bases in the middle. The sample comprised naive CD4+ T cells sorted from blood. Specified subset: CD45RA+ positively selected. The receptor comes from a woman aged 30 to 39 in good health. The chain joins TRBV25-1 to TRBJ1-1; D might be TRBD1 (6 bases). The CDR3 bases are TGTGCCAGCAGTGCCACAGGGCCCACTGAAGCTTTCTTT. Protein sequence: CASSATGPTEAFF.